One sample yielded the 26 T cell receptor beta chains listed below, sequenced in a study of T cell repertoires in cytomegalovirus infection. For these TCRs, the target antigens are not known. One entry per CDR3 protein results from TCRdb running MiXCR on the reads. The data contain some 120,000 distinct CDR3 sequences, over 25% of them seen just once; the ten biggest clones take up roughly three fifths. Specimen: CD8+ T cells from cultured PBMCs, collected from culture after CMV antigen stimulation. The receptors originated from a human donor in good health (CMV status not recorded). Some clones in this sample may be carry-over from other donors' samples.

The chain couples TRBV19 to TRBJ2-3; 9 positions agree with TRBD1. V shed 1 base and J 3 bases; nucleotides not matched to a gene: 2. Germline V gives CDR1 LNHDA, CDR2 SQIVND (reference sequence). The CDR3 totals 15 residues. In DNA, the CDR3 is TGTGCCAGTAGTATAGGGACAGGGGTTACAGATACGCAGTATTTT. Its protein product is CASSIGTGVTDTQYF.

The rearrangement joins TRBV29-1 to TRBJ1-1; 10 bases agree with TRBD1. Trimming at V came to 4 bases and at J to 5 bases, leaving 7 bases not matched to a gene. There are 14 residues in the CDR3. Germline V lookup: CDR1 SQVTM, CDR2 ANQGSEA. CDR3 coding DNA: TGCAGCGTTGGGGTGACAGGGGGCGAGACTGAAGCTTTCTTT. This translates into CSVGVTGGETEAFF.

The chain has TRBV11-2 and TRBJ2-3, with D maybe TRBD2 (7 bases). CDR3 size: 15 residues. Germline CDR1 SGHAT, CDR2 FQNNGV. V was clipped by 5 bases and J by 10 bases, with 22 bases between them. CDR3 nucleotides: TGTGCCAGCAGCCTCGGGGCGGGGGCCGTCGTGGCGCAGTATTTT. Amino acid sequence: CASSLGAGAVVAQYF.

This clonotype was detected a few times. This sequence joins TRBV7-8 and TRBJ2-7, with a weak D call TRBD1 (6 bases). This CDR3 spans 15 amino acids. Germline V gene sequence: CDR1 SGHVS, CDR2 FQNEAQ. V was clipped by 1 base and J by 3 bases, with 13 bases between them. The CDR3 bases are TGTGCCAGCAGCTTAGGCCAGGGGCTCTACTACGAGCAGTACTTC. This gives the protein CASSLGQGLYYEQYF.

V gene TRBV5-6 combines with J gene TRBJ2-3, with TRBD2 as a possible D gene (6 bases). This CDR3 contains 15 residues. Trimming cost V 0 bases and J 1 base, with 9 bases left between them. Germline V gives CDR1 SGHDT, CDR2 YYEEEE. Written as DNA, the CDR3 is TGTGCCAGCAGCTTGGGGGCGGGGCGCACAGATACGCAGTATTTT. This gives the protein CASSLGAGRTDTQYF.

In this sample, this clonotype turned up a few times. The V call is TRBV7-9, the J call TRBJ2-7; D might be TRBD1 (6 bases). This CDR3 is 14 amino acids long. CDR1 SEHNR and CDR2 FQNEAQ come from the germline V gene (reference sequence). The ends were cut back, 5 bases at V and 7 bases at J, with 18 bases in the middle. CDR3 amino acids: CASSALQGTGEQYF. CDR3 nucleotides: TGTGCCAGCAGCGCGTTACAGGGTACGGGAGAGCAGTACTTC.

This sequence joins TRBV29-1 and TRBJ2-1, with TRBD1 as a possible D gene (6 bases). This CDR3 is built from 17 residues. The germline gives CDR1 SQVTM, CDR2 ANQGSEA. V was pared by 3 bases and J by 6 bases, with 24 bases between. The CDR3 DNA reads TGCAGCGTTGAGACGTCCTCCCCCGACAGGACAGCCAATGAGCAGTTCTTC. This sequence encodes CSVETSSPDRTANEQFF.

The J gene is TRBJ2-7, the V gene TRBV4-1; D gene uncertain. CDR3 size: 15 residues. In germline, CDR1 is MGHRA, CDR2 YSYEKL. The V and J ends lost 0 bases and 3 bases respectively, with 12 bases between them. CDR3 sequence: CASSQDWVSGYEQYF. CDR3 in DNA: TGCGCCAGCAGCCAAGATTGGGTCTCGGGCTACGAGCAGTACTTC.

This chain uses TRBV19 with TRBJ1-6; possibly TRBD1 for D (5 bases). Trimming pared 4 bases from V and 0 bases from J, leaving 13 bases between. This CDR3 is built from 17 residues. The germline V gene encodes CDR1 LNHDA and CDR2 SQIVND (reference sequence). The CDR3 DNA is TGTGCCAGTAGTACTGCGACAGTCAGCTCCTATAATTCACCCCTCCACTTT. Residues: CASSTATVSSYNSPLHF. Complete variable domain (other parts from reference TRBV19 and TRBJ1-6): DGGITQSPKYLFRKEGQNVTLSCEQNLNHDAMYWYRQDPGQGLRLIYYSQIVNDFQKGDIAEGYSVSREKKESFPLTVTSAQKNPTAFYLCASSTATVSSYNSPLHFGNGTRLTVT.

This clonotype showed up just a few times. The V call is TRBV19, the J call TRBJ1-6; D is ambiguous. CDR1 and CDR2 from the germline V gene are LNHDA and SQIVND (reference sequence). There are 12 residues in the CDR3. V gave up 7 bases and J gave up 7 bases, with 8 bases separating them. CDR3 protein: CASNFQNSPLHF. CDR3 coding DNA: TGTGCCAGTAATTTTCAGAATTCACCCCTCCACTTT.

This chain uses TRBV14 with TRBJ2-1; no clear D gene. The CDR3 sequence is 14 residues long. V was pared by 1 base and J by 5 bases, with 9 bases between. Per germline, CDR1 SGHDN and CDR2 FVKESK. The chain's CDR3 is CASSQVHLDNEQFF. In nucleotides, the CDR3 is TGTGCCAGCAGCCAAGTCCACCTAGACAATGAGCAGTTCTTC. Supplemented by reference TRBV14 and TRBJ2-1, the full variable domain reads EAGVTQFPSHSVIEKGQTVTLRCDPISGHDNLYWYRRVMGKEIKFLLHFVKESKQDESGMPNNRFLAERTGGTYSTLKVQPAELEDSGVYFCASSQVHLDNEQFFGPGTRLTVL.

This rearrangement joins TRBV4-1 to TRBJ1-2; D unclear. The germline V gene encodes CDR1 MGHRA and CDR2 YSYEKL. The CDR3 extends over 14 amino acids. V was clipped by 0 bases and J by 4 bases, with 9 bases between them. This chain's CDR3 is CASSQDLRGYGYTF. CDR3 DNA: TGCGCCAGCAGCCAAGATCTTCGGGGCTATGGCTACACCTTC.

The chain couples TRBV6-1 to TRBJ1-1, with D perhaps matching TRBD1 (5 bases). This CDR3 has 12 amino acids. Between the trimmed V and J ends, which lost 7 bases and 4 bases, there was a span of 10 bases. CDR1 MNHNS and CDR2 SASEGT come from the germline V gene. DNA of the CDR3: TGTGCCAGCATGTGGGGGACCACTGAAGCTTTCTTT. Protein: CASMWGTTEAFF.

The rearrangement uses TRBV7-9 and TRBJ1-2; TRBD1 might be the D (6 bases). CDR3 length equals 14 residues. CDR1 and CDR2 (germline): SEHNR, FQNEAQ (reference sequence). The V and J ends lost 4 bases and 1 base respectively, with 10 bases between them. This CDR3 reads CASSSGVHNYGYTF. As DNA, the CDR3 is TGTGCCAGCAGCTCAGGGGTTCATAACTATGGCTACACCTTC.

The rearrangement joins TRBV18 to TRBJ2-1, with 10 bases fitting TRBD1. This CDR3 region has 16 residues. The J segment lost 0 bases and the V segment lost 6 bases, leaving 5 bases of the junction unmatched. The germline CDR1 and CDR2 sequences are KGHSH and LQKENI. This CDR3 is CASSPTGGSSYNEQFF. Here the CDR3 DNA reads TGTGCCAGCTCGCCGACAGGGGGCAGCTCCTACAATGAGCAGTTCTTC.

This clonotype was seen only a few times. The chain employs TRBV12-3 or TRBV12-4 and TRBJ1-5; D not resolved. Trimming removed 3 bases from V and 1 base from J, with 7 bases in between. The CDR3 totals 14 residues. Here the CDR3 DNA reads TGTGCCAGCAGTTTCCCTAGGAGCAATCAGCCCCAGCATTTT. It translates to CASSFPRSNQPQHF.

V usage is TRBV27 and J usage is TRBJ1-1; D is possibly TRBD1 (6 bases). The CDR3 spans 15 residues. The germline gives CDR1 MNHEY, CDR2 SMNVEV (reference sequence). V was pared by 0 bases and J by 4 bases, with 12 bases between. CDR3 loop: CASSLSPGAGTEAFF. The CDR3 bases are TGTGCCAGCAGTTTATCGCCGGGGGCCGGCACTGAAGCTTTCTTT.

This clonotype was seen a few times. The final CDR3 position lacks the conserved phenylalanine or tryptophan, pointing to a likely read error. The limits of the CDR3 on the DNA are not certain, so only TCRdb's listed CDR3 is given. The chain is built from TRBV6-1 and TRBJ1-1; the table gives TRBD1 as D, unverified against the DNA. The CDR3 is made up of 9 amino acids, end residues included. Germline CDR1 MNHNS, CDR2 SASEGT. CDR3 in amino acids: CASLSGVSV.

With respect to this clonotype: Compared with germline, one end of the junction differs, possibly owing to a read error. The chain employs TRBV19 and TRBJ2-7; tentative D call: TRBD2 (6 bases). The CDR3 is made up of 13 amino acids. Per the germline V gene, CDR1 is LNHDA and CDR2 is SQIVND (reference sequence). The CDR3 DNA reads TGTGCTAGTAGGGGACTCGCACCCTACGAGCAGTACTTC. Translating it yields CASRGLAPYEQYF.

This rearrangement joins TRBV4-3 to TRBJ2-7, with D possibly being TRBD2 (5 bases). Trimming removed 0 bases from V and 4 bases from J, with 7 bases in between. The CDR3 is 13 residues long. Germline V gene data show CDR1 as LGHNA and CDR2 as YSLEER. Here the CDR3 reads CASSQDSGYEQYF. In nucleotides, the CDR3 is TGCGCCAGCAGCCAAGACTCGGGGTACGAGCAGTACTTC.

This clonotype was counted only a few times. This chain connects TRBV7-3 to TRBJ2-1; TRBD2 agrees at 14 bases. CDR1 is SGHTA, CDR2 FQGTGA, per germline. This CDR3 comprises 17 residues. V lost 1 base, J lost 4 bases, and 3 bases stayed unmatched. CDR3 sequence: CASSLMTSGGGYNEQFF. The CDR3 nucleotides read TGTGCCAGCAGCTTAATGACTAGCGGGGGGGGTTACAATGAGCAGTTCTTC.

The chain couples TRBV7-2 to TRBJ2-2, with D possibly being TRBD2 (5 bases). Between the trimmed V and J ends, which lost 10 bases and 2 bases, there was a span of 11 bases. Germline V gene sequence: CDR1 SGHTA, CDR2 FQGNSA. This CDR3 contains 13 residues. The CDR3 nucleotides read TGTGCCACGGGAATCCCCAACACCGGGGAGCTGTTTTTT. Amino acids: CATGIPNTGELFF. Based on the CDR3 plus reference TRBV7-2 and TRBJ2-2, the full variable domain is GAGVSQSPSNKVTEKGKDVELRCDPISGHTALYWYRQSLGQGLEFLIYFQGNSAPDKSGLPSDRFSAERTGGSVSTLTIQRTQQEDSAVYLCATGIPNTGELFFGEGSRLTVL.

The chain is built from TRBV7-9 and TRBJ2-1; D is unclear. The CDR3 is made up of 12 amino acids. Germline V gene data show CDR1 as SEHNR and CDR2 as FQNEAQ (reference sequence). With 8 bases removed from V and 7 bases from J, the gap between germline ends came to 12 bases. CDR3 DNA: TGTGCCAGCCACCAGCAGGAGAATGAGCAGTTCTTC. Translating it yields CASHQQENEQFF. The full variable domain, in which reference TRBV7-9 and TRBJ2-1 provide the parts outside the CDR3, is DTGVSQNPRHKITKRGQNVTFRCDPISEHNRLYWYRQTLGQGPEFLTYFQNEAQLEKSRLLSDRFSAERPKGSFSTLEIQRTEQGDSAMYLCASHQQENEQFFGPGTRLTVL.

Written as DNA, the CDR3 is TGTGCCAGCAGTCAGGGACACAGGGGGCGCGAACTGAATTCACCCCTCCACTTT. Protein: CASSQGHRGRELNSPLHF. The rearrangement uses TRBV7-2 and TRBJ1-6; 9 bases agree with TRBD1. The germline V gene has CDR1 SGHTA and CDR2 FQGNSA. V shed 6 bases and J 7 bases; nucleotides not matched to a gene: 16. CDR3 size: 18 residues.

The chain has TRBV18 and TRBJ1-4; TRBD1 matches at 7 bases. The CDR3 spans 16 residues. V was clipped by 0 bases and J by 4 bases; unmatched bases: 5. Germline-derived CDR1 and CDR2 are KGHSH and LQKENI. The CDR3 DNA reads TGTGCCAGCTCACCACCGGGAAGGGACAGTAATGAAAAACTGTTTTTT. Translation gives CASSPPGRDSNEKLFF.

This clonotype turned up a few times. The chain recombines TRBV7-9 with TRBJ2-1, with TRBD1 as a possible D gene (5 bases). Deletions cut 4 bases from V and 3 bases from J, with 19 bases between. The CDR3 totals 17 residues. The germline V gene has CDR1 SEHNR and CDR2 FQNEAQ (reference sequence). The CDR3 is CASSSAPGQAHYNEQFF. The CDR3 bases are TGTGCCAGCAGCTCGGCCCCAGGGCAGGCTCACTACAATGAGCAGTTCTTC.